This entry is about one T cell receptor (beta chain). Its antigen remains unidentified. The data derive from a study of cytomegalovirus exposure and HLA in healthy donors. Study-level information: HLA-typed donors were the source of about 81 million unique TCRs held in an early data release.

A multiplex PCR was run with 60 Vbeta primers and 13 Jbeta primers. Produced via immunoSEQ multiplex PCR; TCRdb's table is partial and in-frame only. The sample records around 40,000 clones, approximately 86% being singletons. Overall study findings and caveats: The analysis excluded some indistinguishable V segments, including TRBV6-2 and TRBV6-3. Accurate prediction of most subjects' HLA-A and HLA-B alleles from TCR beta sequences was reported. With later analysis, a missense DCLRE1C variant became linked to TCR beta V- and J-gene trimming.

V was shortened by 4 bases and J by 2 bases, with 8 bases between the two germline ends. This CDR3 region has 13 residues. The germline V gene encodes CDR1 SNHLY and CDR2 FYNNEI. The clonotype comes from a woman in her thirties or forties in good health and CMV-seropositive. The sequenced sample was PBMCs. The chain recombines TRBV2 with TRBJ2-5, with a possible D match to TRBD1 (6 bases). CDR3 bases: TGTGCCAGCAGTGGGGGGCAGCAAGAGACCCAGTACTTC. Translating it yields CASSGGQQETQYF.